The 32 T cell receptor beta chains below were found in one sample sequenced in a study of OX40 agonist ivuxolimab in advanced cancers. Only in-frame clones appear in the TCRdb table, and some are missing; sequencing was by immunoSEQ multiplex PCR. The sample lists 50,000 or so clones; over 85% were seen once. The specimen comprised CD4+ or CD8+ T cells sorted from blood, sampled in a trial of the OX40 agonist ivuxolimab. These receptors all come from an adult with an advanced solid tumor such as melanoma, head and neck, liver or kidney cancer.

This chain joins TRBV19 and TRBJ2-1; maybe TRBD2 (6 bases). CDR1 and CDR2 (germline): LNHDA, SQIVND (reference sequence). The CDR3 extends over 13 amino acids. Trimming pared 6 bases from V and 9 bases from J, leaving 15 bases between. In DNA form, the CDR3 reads TGTGCCAGTAGCGCTGGAGGGCTGACTGAGCAGTTCTTC. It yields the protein CASSAGGLTEQFF.

CDR3 in DNA: TGTGCCAGCATCGGACGGGGTCTAGCGGATACGCAGTATTTT. Amino acids: CASIGRGLADTQYF. V gene TRBV25-1 combines with J gene TRBJ2-3; D perhaps matches TRBD2 (6 bases). The CDR3 contains 14 residues. Trimming removed 7 bases at V and 6 bases at J, with 17 bases between. The germline gives CDR1 MGHDK, CDR2 SYGVNS.

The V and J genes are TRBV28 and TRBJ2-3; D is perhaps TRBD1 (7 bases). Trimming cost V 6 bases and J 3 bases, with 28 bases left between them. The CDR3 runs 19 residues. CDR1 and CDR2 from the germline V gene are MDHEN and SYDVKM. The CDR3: CASSSSTGEPLLATDTQYF. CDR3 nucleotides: TGTGCCAGCAGCTCATCCACAGGGGAGCCATTACTAGCAACAGATACGCAGTATTTT.

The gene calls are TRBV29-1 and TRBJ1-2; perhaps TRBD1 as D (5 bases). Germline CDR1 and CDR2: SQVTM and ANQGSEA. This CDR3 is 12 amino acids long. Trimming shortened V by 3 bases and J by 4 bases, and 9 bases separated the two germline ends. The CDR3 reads CSVEGGSYGYTF. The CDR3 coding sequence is TGCAGCGTTGAGGGGGGAAGCTATGGCTACACCTTC.

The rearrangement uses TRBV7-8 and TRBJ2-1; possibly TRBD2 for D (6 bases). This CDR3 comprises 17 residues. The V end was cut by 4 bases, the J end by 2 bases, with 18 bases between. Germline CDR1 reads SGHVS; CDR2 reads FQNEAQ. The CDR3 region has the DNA TGTGCCAGCAGCTCGGCCGGGGACTGGCCGACCTACAATGAGCAGTTCTTC. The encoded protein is CASSSAGDWPTYNEQFF.

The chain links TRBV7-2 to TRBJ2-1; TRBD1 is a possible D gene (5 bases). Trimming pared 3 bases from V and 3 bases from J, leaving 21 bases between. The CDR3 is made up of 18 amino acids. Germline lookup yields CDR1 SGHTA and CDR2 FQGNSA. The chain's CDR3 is CASSLWTLPVRDYNEQFF. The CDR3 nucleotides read TGTGCCAGCAGCTTGTGGACCCTTCCGGTCAGGGACTACAATGAGCAGTTCTTC. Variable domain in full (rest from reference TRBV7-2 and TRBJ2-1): GAGVSQSPSNKVTEKGKDVELRCDPISGHTALYWYRQSLGQGLEFLIYFQGNSAPDKSGLPSDRFSAERTGGSVSTLTIQRTQQEDSAVYLCASSLWTLPVRDYNEQFFGPGTRLTVL.

The CDR3 reads CATSRPTGLAEAPQSDTQYF. The CDR3 nucleotides are TGTGCCACCAGCAGACCCACGGGACTAGCGGAGGCGCCCCAGTCAGATACGCAGTATTTT. The chain links TRBV15 to TRBJ2-3, with TRBD2 identical over 11 bases. With V trimmed by 2 bases and J by 4 bases, 17 bases remained unmatched. Germline V gene data show CDR1 as LNHNV and CDR2 as YYDKDF (reference sequence). The CDR3 contains 20 residues.

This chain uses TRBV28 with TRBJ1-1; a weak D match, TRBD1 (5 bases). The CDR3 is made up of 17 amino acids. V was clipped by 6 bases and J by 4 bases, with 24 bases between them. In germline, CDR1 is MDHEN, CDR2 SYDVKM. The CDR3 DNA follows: TGTGCCAGCAGGCCAATTAATGCCGGGCCCGGGACCACTGAAGCTTTCTTT. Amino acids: CASRPINAGPGTTEAFF. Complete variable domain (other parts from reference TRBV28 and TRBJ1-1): DVKVTQSSRYLVKRTGEKVFLECVQDMDHENMFWYRQDPGLGLRLIYFSYDVKMKEKGDIPEGYSVSREKKERFSLILESASTNQTSMYLCASRPINAGPGTTEAFFGQGTRLTVV.

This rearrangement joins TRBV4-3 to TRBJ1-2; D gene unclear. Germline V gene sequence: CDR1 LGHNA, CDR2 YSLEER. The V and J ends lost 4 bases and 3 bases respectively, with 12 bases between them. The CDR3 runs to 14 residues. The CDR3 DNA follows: TGCGCCAGCAGCCCCACGGGAGGATACTATGGCTACACCTTC. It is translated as CASSPTGGYYGYTF.

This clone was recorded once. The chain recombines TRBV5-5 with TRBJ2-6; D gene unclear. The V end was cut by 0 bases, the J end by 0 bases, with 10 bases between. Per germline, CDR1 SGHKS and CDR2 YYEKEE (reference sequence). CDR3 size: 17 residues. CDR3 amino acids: CASSLAPQSSGANVLTF. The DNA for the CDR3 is TGTGCCAGCAGCTTGGCCCCACAGAGCTCTGGGGCCAACGTCCTGACTTTC.

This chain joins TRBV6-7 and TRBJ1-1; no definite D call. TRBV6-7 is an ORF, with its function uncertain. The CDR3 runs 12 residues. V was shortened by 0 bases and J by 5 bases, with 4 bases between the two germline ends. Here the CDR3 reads CASSYSDTEAFF. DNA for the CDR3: TGTGCCAGCAGTTACTCCGATACTGAAGCTTTCTTT.

The CDR3 DNA follows: TGTGCCAGCAGTTGGGGACAGGGGGCGCGTGAGCAGTACTTC. Protein sequence: CASSWGQGAREQYF. V gene TRBV27 combines with J gene TRBJ2-7; 12 bases agree with TRBD1. Germline CDR1 is MNHEY and CDR2 is SMNVEV (reference sequence). CDR3 size: 14 residues. Trimming at V came to 4 bases and at J to 7 bases, leaving 5 bases not matched to a gene.

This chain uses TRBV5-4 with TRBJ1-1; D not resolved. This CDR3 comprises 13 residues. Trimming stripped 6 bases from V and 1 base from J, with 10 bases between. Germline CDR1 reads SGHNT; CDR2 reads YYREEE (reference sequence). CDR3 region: CASKLTGNTEAFF. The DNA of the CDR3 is TGTGCCAGCAAGCTCACGGGGAACACTGAAGCTTTCTTT.

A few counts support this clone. The CDR3 DNA sequence: TGTGCCAGTAGTATAGGGCCTACAGTCTACGAGCAGTACTTC. It encodes CASSIGPTVYEQYF. V is TRBV19 and J is TRBJ2-7; no clear D. Trimming removed 1 base from V and 3 bases from J, with 10 bases in between. The CDR3 runs 14 residues. Germline CDR1 and CDR2: LNHDA and SQIVND (reference sequence).

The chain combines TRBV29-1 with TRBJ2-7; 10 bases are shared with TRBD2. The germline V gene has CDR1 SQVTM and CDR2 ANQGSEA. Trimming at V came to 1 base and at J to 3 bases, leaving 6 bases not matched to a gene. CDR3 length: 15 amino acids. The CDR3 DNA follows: TGCAGCGTTGAAGGATTGGCTAGCGGGAGCTACGAGCAGTACTTC. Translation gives CSVEGLASGSYEQYF.

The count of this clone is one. The CDR3 loop is CASSSLASSYEQYF. CDR3 in DNA: TGTGCCAGCAGTTCACTAGCGAGTTCCTACGAGCAGTACTTC. The genes are TRBV28 and TRBJ2-7; the match to TRBD2 covers 7 bases. The CDR3 runs 14 residues. Germline V CDR1 and CDR2: MDHEN, SYDVKM. V gave up 4 bases and J gave up 1 base; unmatched junction bases: 4.

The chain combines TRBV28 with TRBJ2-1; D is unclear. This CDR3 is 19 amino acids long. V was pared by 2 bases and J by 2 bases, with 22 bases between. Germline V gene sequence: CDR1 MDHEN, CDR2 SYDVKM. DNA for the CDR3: TGTGCCAGCAGTTTACCCACGCGTGTGAAGGGTCGACCCTACAATGAGCAGTTCTTC. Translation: CASSLPTRVKGRPYNEQFF.

The CDR3 region has the DNA TGTGCCAGCAGCCCGCTCGGGGGTCCCATTCAGTACTTC. Protein: CASSPLGGPIQYF. The J gene is TRBJ2-4, the V gene TRBV4-2; TRBD2 is a possible D gene (6 bases). The CDR3 sequence is 13 residues long. Per germline, CDR1 LGHNA and CDR2 YNFKEQ. Deletions cut 4 bases from V and 9 bases from J, with 13 bases between.

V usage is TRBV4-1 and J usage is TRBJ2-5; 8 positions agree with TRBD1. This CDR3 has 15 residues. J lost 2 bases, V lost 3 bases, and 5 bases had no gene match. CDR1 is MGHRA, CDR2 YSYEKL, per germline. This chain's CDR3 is CASSHYDRGQETQYF. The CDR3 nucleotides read TGCGCCAGCAGCCACTACGACAGGGGACAAGAGACCCAGTACTTC.

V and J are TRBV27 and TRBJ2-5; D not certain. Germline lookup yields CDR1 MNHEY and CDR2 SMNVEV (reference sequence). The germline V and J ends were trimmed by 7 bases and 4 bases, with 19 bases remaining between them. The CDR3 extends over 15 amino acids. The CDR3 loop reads CASMVRQTSGETQYF. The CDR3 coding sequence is TGTGCCAGCATGGTCCGACAAACCAGTGGAGAGACCCAGTACTTC.

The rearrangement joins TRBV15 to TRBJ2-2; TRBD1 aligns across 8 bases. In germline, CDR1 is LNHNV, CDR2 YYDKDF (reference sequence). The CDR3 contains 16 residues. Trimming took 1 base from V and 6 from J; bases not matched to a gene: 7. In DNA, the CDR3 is TGTGCCACCAGCAGAGCAGGGACAGGTCGTCCCGGGGAGCTGTTTTTT. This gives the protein CATSRAGTGRPGELFF.

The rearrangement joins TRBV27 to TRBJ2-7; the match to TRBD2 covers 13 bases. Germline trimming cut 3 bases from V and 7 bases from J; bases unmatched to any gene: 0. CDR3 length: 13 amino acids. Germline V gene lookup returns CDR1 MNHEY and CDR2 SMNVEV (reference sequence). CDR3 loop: CASSLGLAGEQYF. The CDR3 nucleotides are TGTGCCAGCAGTTTGGGACTAGCGGGGGAGCAGTACTTC.

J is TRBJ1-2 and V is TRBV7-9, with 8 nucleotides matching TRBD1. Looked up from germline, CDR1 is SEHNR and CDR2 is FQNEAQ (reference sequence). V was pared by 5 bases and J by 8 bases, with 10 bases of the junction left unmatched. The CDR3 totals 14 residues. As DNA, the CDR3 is TGTGCCAGCAGCAGAGTCGACAGGGGAGACGGCTACACCTTC. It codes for CASSRVDRGDGYTF.

As DNA, the CDR3 is TGTGCCAGTAACGATTTTGGGGAAGACAGGCTCAATGGAGCTTTCTTT. Its protein product is CASNDFGEDRLNGAFF. The chain is built from TRBV19 and TRBJ1-1; D possibly corresponds to TRBD1 (6 bases). Germline V lookup: CDR1 LNHDA, CDR2 SQIVND (reference sequence). This CDR3 has 16 amino acids. With 7 bases removed from V and 10 bases from J, the gap between germline ends came to 28 bases.

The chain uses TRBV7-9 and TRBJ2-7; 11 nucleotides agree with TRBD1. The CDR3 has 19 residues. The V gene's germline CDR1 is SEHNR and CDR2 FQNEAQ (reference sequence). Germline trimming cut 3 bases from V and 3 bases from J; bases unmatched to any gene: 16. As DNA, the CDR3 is TGTGCCAGCAGCTTGCCACGGCTCCGGACCGGGACAGGGGGCTACGAGCAGTACTTC. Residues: CASSLPRLRTGTGGYEQYF. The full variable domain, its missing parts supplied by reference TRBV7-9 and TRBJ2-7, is DTGVSQNPRHKITKRGQNVTFRCDPISEHNRLYWYRQTLGQGPEFLTYFQNEAQLEKSRLLSDRFSAERPKGSFSTLEIQRTEQGDSAMYLCASSLPRLRTGTGGYEQYFGPGTRLTVT.

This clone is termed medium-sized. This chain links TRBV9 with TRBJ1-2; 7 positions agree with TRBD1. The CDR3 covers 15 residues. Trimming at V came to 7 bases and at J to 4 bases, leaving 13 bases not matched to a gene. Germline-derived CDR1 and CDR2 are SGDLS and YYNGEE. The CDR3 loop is CASSLNSGTVYGYTF. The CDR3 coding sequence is TGTGCCAGCTCCCTAAACTCGGGGACAGTCTATGGCTACACCTTC.

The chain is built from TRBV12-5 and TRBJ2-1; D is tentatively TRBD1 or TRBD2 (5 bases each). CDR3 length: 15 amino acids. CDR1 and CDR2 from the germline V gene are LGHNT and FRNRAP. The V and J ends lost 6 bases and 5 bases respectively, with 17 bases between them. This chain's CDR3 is CASGAQTLGDNEQFF. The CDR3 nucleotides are TGTGCTAGTGGCGCCCAAACTCTGGGGGACAATGAGCAGTTCTTC.

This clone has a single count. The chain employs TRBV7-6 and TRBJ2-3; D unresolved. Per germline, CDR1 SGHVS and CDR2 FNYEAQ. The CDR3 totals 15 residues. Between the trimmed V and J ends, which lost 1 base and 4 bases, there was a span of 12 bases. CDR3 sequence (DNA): TGTGCCAGCAGCTTAGTATCCTTTAACTCAGATACGCAGTATTTT. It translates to CASSLVSFNSDTQYF.

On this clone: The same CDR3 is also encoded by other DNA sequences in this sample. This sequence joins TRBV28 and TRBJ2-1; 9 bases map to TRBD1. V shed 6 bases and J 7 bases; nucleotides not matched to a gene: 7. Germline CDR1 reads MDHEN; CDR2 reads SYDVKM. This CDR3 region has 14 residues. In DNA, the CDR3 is TGTGCCAGCAGCACCACGACAGGGGGGAATGAGCAGTTCTTC. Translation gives CASSTTTGGNEQFF.

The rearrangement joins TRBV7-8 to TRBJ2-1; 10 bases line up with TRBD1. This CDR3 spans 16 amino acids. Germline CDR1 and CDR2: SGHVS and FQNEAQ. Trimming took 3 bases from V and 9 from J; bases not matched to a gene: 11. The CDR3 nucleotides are TGTGCCAGCAGCTTGACAGGGGGCGGGAGGATTGTTGAGCAGTTCTTC. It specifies CASSLTGGGRIVEQFF.

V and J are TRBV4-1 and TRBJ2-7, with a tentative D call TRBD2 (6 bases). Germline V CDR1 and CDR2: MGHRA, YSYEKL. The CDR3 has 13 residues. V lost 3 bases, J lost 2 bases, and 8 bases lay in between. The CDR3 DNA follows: TGCGCCAGCAGCCACGGGACTGCCTACGAGCAGTACTTC. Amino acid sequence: CASSHGTAYEQYF.

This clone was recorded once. CDR3 sequence: CASSPADPSTDTQYF. In DNA form, the CDR3 reads TGTGCCAGTAGTCCAGCGGATCCTAGCACAGATACGCAGTATTTT. The chain recombines TRBV19 with TRBJ2-3; possibly TRBD2 for D (5 bases). This CDR3 spans 15 amino acids. V shed 5 bases and J shed 0 bases, with 12 bases lying between them. Germline CDR1 reads LNHDA; CDR2 reads SQIVND (reference sequence).